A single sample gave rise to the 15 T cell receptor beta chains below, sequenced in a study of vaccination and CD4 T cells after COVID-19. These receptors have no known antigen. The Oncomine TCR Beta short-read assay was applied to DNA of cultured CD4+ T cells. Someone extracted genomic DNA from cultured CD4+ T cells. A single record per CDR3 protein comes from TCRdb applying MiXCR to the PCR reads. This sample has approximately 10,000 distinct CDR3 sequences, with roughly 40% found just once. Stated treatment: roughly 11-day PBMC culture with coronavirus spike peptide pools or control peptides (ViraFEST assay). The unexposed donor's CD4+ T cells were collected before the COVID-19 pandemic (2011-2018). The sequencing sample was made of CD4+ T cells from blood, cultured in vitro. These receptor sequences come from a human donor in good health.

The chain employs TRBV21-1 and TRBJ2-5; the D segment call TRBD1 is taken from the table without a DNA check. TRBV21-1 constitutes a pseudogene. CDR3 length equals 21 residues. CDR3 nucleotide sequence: TGTGCCAGCAGCAAAGGTTTTAGCATTCCGGGGGAGGACAGGAACCAAGAGACCCAGTACTTC. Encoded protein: CASSKGFSIPGEDRNQETQYF.

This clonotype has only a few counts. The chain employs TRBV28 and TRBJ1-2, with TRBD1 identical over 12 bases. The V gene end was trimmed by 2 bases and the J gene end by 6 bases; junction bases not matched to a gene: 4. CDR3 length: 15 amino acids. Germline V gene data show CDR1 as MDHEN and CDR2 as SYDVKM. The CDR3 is CASSLRGQGANGYTF. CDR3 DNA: TGTGCCAGCAGTTTAAGGGGACAGGGGGCGAATGGCTACACCTTC.

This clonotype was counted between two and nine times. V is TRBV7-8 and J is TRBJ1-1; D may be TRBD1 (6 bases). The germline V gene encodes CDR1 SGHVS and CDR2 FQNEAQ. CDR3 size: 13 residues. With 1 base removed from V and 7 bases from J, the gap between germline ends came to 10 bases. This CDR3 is CASSLGKGGEAFF. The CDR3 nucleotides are TGTGCCAGCAGCTTAGGGAAGGGGGGTGAAGCTTTCTTT. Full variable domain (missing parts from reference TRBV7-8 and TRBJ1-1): GAGVSQSPRYKVAKRGQDVALRCDPISGHVSLFWYQQALGQGPEFLTYFQNEAQLDKSGLPSDRFFAERPEGSVSTLKIQRTQQEDSAVYLCASSLGKGGEAFFGQGTRLTVV.

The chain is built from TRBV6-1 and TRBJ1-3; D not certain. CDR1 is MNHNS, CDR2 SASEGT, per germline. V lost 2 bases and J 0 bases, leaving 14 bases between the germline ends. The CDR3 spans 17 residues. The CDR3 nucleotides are TGTGCCAGCAGTGAACCTATAGGGTTCATCTCTGGAAACACCATATATTTT. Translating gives CASSEPIGFISGNTIYF.

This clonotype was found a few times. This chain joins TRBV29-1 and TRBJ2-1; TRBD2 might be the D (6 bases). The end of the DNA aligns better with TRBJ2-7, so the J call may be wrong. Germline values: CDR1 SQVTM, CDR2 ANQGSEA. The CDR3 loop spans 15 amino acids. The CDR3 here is CSVAQGRGFSYEQYF. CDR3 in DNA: TGCAGCGTAGCGCAAGGACGGGGGTTCTCCTACGAGCAGTACTTC.

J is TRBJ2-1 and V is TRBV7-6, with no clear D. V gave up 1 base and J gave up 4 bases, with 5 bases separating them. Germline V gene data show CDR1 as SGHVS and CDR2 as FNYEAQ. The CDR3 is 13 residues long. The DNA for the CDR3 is TGTGCCAGCAGCTTAGATGTATACAATGAGCAGTTCTTC. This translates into CASSLDVYNEQFF.

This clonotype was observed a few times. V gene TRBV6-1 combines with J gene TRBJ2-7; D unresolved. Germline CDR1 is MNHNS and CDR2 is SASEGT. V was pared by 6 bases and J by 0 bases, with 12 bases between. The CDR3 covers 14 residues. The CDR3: CASSATWDSYEQYF. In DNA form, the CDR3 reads TGTGCCAGCAGCGCGACGTGGGACTCCTACGAGCAGTACTTC.

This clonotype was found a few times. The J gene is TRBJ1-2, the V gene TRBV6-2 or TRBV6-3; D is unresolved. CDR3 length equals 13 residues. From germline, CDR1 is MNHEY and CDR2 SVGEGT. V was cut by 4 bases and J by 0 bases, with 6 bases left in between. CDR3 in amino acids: CASSSGANYGYTF. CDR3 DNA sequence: TGTGCCAGCAGTTCAGGTGCTAACTATGGCTACACCTTC.

The CDR3 here is CASSYQETQYF. DNA for the CDR3: TGTGCCAGCAGTTACCAAGAGACCCAGTACTTC. The chain combines TRBV6-2 or TRBV6-3 with TRBJ2-5, with D uncertain. Trimming pared 2 bases from V and 2 bases from J, leaving 0 bases between. Per germline, CDR1 MNHEY and CDR2 SVGEGT. The CDR3 spans 11 residues.

The CDR3 DNA is TGTGCCACCGCGGGACAGGTCGGCACCGGGGAGCTGTTTTTT. It translates to CATAGQVGTGELFF. V is TRBV10-3 and J is TRBJ2-2; 8 bases map to TRBD1. Per the germline V gene, CDR1 is ENHRY and CDR2 is SYGVKD. The CDR3 extends over 14 amino acids. Unmatched junction bases numbered 8, after V lost 10 bases and J lost 4 bases.

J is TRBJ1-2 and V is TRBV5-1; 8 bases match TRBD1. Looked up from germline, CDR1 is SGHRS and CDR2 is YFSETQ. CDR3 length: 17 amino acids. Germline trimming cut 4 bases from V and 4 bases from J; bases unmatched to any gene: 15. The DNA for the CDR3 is TGCGCCAGCAGCCCGGAGGGGACAGGAAGAGTTTCCTATGGCTACACCTTC. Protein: CASSPEGTGRVSYGYTF.

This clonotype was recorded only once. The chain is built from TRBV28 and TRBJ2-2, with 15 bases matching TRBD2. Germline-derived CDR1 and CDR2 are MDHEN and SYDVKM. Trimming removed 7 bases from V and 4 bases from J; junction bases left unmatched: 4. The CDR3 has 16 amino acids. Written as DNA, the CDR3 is TGTGCCAGCATACAGGGACTAGCGGGAGGCACCGGGGAGCTGTTTTTT. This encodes CASIQGLAGGTGELFF.

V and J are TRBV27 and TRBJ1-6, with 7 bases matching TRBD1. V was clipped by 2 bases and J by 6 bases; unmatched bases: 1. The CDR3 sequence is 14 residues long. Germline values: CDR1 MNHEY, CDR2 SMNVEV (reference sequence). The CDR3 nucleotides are TGTGCCAGCAGTTTAGGACAGGTTAATTCACCCCTCCACTTT. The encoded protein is CASSLGQVNSPLHF.

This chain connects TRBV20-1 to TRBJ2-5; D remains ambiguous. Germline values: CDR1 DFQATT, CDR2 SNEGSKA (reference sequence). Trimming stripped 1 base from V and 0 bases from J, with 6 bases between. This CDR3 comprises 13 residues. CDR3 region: CSARVVYQETQYF. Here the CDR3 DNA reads TGCAGTGCTAGAGTTGTATACCAAGAGACCCAGTACTTC.

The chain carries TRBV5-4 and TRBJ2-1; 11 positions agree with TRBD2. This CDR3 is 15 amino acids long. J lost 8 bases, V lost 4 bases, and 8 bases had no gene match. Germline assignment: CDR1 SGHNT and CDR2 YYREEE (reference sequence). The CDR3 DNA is TGTGCCAGCAGCACCGGGACTAGCGGAATCGATGAGCAGTTCTTC. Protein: CASSTGTSGIDEQFF. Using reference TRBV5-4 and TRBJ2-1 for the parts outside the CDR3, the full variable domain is ETGVTQSPTHLIKTRGQQVTLRCSSQSGHNTVSWYQQALGQGPQFIFQYYREEENGRGNFPPRFSGLQFPNYSSELNVNALELDDSALYLCASSTGTSGIDEQFFGPGTRLTVL.